The next 22 T cell receptor beta chains were all read from a single sample in a study of cytomegalovirus exposure and HLA in healthy donors. Amplification used 60 Vbeta primers and 13 Jbeta primers. Clones were read by immunoSEQ multiplex PCR, and TCRdb kept only the in-frame ones, dropping some. This sample carries 100,000 to 150,000 clones, less than 80% of them seen once, and the ten largest clones take around 3.3%. Specimen: PBMCs. The receptors stem from a woman between 50 and 59 years old in good health and CMV-seronegative.

Details on this clone: The junction shows a germline mismatch at one end, possibly a read error. The V gene is TRBV25-1, the J gene TRBJ1-5, with D unclear. The CDR3 sequence is 13 residues long. In germline, CDR1 is MGHDK, CDR2 SYGVNS. This chain's CDR3 is CAGSEASNQPQHF. In nucleotides, the CDR3 is TGTGCCGGCAGTGAGGCTAGCAATCAGCCCCAGCATTTT.

This clone showed up just a few times. This chain joins TRBV5-1 and TRBJ2-5; the match to TRBD2 covers 8 bases. Gene TRBJ2-7 matches the end of the DNA better, so the J call may be wrong. Germline lookup yields CDR1 SGHRS and CDR2 YFSETQ. The CDR3 is 17 amino acids. The CDR3 loop is CASSLYPTSGASYEQYF. CDR3 bases: TGCGCCAGCAGCTTGTACCCCACTAGCGGCGCCTCCTACGAGCAGTACTTC.

The rearrangement links TRBV6-1 to TRBJ2-1; D perhaps matches TRBD2 (5 bases). This CDR3 comprises 11 residues. V was shortened by 6 bases and J by 14 bases, with 14 bases between the two germline ends. CDR1 is MNHNS, CDR2 SASEGT, per germline. The CDR3 nucleotides read TGTGCCAGCAGCGAATCGGAGGCGGAGTTCTTC. It yields the protein CASSESEAEFF.

The chain joins TRBV19 to TRBJ2-7, with 7 bases fitting TRBD2. The CDR3 loop spans 15 amino acids. Trimming at V came to 4 bases and at J to 3 bases, leaving 9 bases not matched to a gene. Germline loops: CDR1 LNHDA, CDR2 SQIVND (reference sequence). This chain's CDR3 is CASSSGLDRSYEQYF. CDR3 coding DNA: TGTGCCAGTAGTAGCGGACTAGATCGCAGCTACGAGCAGTACTTC.

In this sample, this clone turned up a few times. This chain connects TRBV28 to TRBJ2-7; 14 nucleotides line up with TRBD2. This CDR3 is built from 17 residues. CDR1 and CDR2 (germline): MDHEN, SYDVKM. Germline trimming cut 6 bases from V and 1 base from J; bases unmatched to any gene: 8. The CDR3 spells CASSGTSGSTYSYEQYF. The CDR3 DNA is TGTGCCAGCAGCGGGACTAGCGGGAGTACCTATTCCTACGAGCAGTACTTC.

This clone came up a few times. The V and J genes are TRBV4-2 and TRBJ2-3, with 10 bases fitting TRBD2. Germline V gene sequence: CDR1 LGHNA, CDR2 YNFKEQ. After removal of 0 bases from V and 4 bases from J, the junction contained 7 bases not matched to a gene. The CDR3 consists of 17 residues. In nucleotides, the CDR3 is TGTGCCAGCAGCCAAGAAAGGGCTAGCGGGAGCGCAGATACGCAGTATTTT. This sequence encodes CASSQERASGSADTQYF.

This clone occurred a few times. This chain connects TRBV28 to TRBJ2-1; D is perhaps TRBD1 (6 bases). The CDR3 loop spans 15 amino acids. The V gene lost 6 bases and the J gene lost 7 bases, with 19 bases spanning the gap. CDR1 is MDHEN and CDR2 is SYDVKM in the germline V gene. DNA of the CDR3: TGTGCCAGCAGGCTTGGAGACAGGAGTCTGAATGAGCAGTTCTTC. Translated: CASRLGDRSLNEQFF.

This clone was seen more than once but under ten times. The rearrangement links TRBV19 to TRBJ1-1, with D unresolved. Deletions cut 8 bases from V and 0 bases from J, with 19 bases between. CDR1 is LNHDA and CDR2 is SQIVND in the germline V gene (reference sequence). The CDR3 covers 16 residues. The CDR3 nucleotides are TGTGCCAGTTCTTTAGGAGAAGACCCACTGAACACTGAAGCTTTCTTT. Its protein is CASSLGEDPLNTEAFF. Based on the CDR3 plus reference TRBV19 and TRBJ1-1, the full variable domain is DGGITQSPKYLFRKEGQNVTLSCEQNLNHDAMYWYRQDPGQGLRLIYYSQIVNDFQKGDIAEGYSVSREKKESFPLTVTSAQKNPTAFYLCASSLGEDPLNTEAFFGQGTRLTVV.

The V and J genes are TRBV10-3 and TRBJ1-1; possible D gene TRBD1, 6 bases. Germline CDR1 and CDR2: ENHRY and SYGVKD. The CDR3 runs to 15 residues. V shed 8 bases and J shed 0 bases, with 16 bases lying between them. The CDR3 loop is CAIGGRRGVNTEAFF. Here the CDR3 DNA reads TGTGCCATCGGGGGCAGAAGAGGGGTGAACACTGAAGCTTTCTTT.

This chain connects TRBV7-2 to TRBJ2-5; tentative D call: TRBD2 (6 bases). Germline lookup yields CDR1 SGHTA and CDR2 FQGNSA. The CDR3 has 12 residues. V was trimmed by 5 bases and J by 5 bases, leaving 9 bases between them. The DNA of the CDR3 is TGTGCCAGCAGCGGGCGGGGTGAGACCCAGTACTTC. Protein product: CASSGRGETQYF.

To note about this clone: The germline gene is not matched at one end of the junction; a read error may be the cause. The gene calls are TRBV7-9 and TRBJ1-2; D perhaps matches TRBD1 (6 bases). This CDR3 contains 16 residues. The germline gives CDR1 SEHNR, CDR2 FQNEAQ (reference sequence). The CDR3 coding sequence is TGTTCCAGCAGCTTAGCCCCCGGCACAGGGAACTATGGCTACACCTTC. Its protein is CSSSLAPGTGNYGYTF.

V and J are TRBV7-6 and TRBJ2-3; D is perhaps TRBD2 (5 bases). CDR3 size: 15 residues. Germline assignment: CDR1 SGHVS and CDR2 FNYEAQ. V was trimmed by 1 base and J by 6 bases, leaving 14 bases between them. The CDR3 DNA is TGTGCCAGCAGCTTAGTGGGTACTCGGGATGATACGCAGTATTTT. Translation: CASSLVGTRDDTQYF.

The V and J genes are TRBV28 and TRBJ1-1; D might be TRBD1 (6 bases). CDR3 length equals 17 residues. V shed 10 bases and J shed 1 base, with 25 bases lying between them. Germline V CDR1 and CDR2: MDHEN, SYDVKM. CDR3: CATKYGQGRSRNTEAFF. For the CDR3, the DNA is TGTGCCACCAAATACGGGCAGGGGCGAAGTCGGAACACTGAAGCTTTCTTT.

The chain links TRBV14 to TRBJ2-1; TRBD2 agrees at 11 bases. Per the germline V gene, CDR1 is SGHDN and CDR2 is FVKESK. Trimming cost V 5 bases and J 0 bases; bases outside gene matches: 15. The CDR3 is 20 amino acids. The CDR3 is CASSYGLAGGFLSSYNEQFF. CDR3 DNA: TGTGCCAGCAGCTACGGTCTAGCGGGAGGTTTCCTGAGCTCCTACAATGAGCAGTTCTTC.

The chain is built from TRBV19 and TRBJ1-1, with D maybe TRBD1 (6 bases). V lost 6 bases, J lost 1 base, and 15 bases lay in between. In germline, CDR1 is LNHDA, CDR2 SQIVND (reference sequence). The CDR3 length is 15 residues. The CDR3 sequence is CASSRIRTENTEAFF. The CDR3, as DNA: TGTGCCAGTAGCCGAATTAGGACAGAGAACACTGAAGCTTTCTTT.

This chain connects TRBV11-2 to TRBJ2-1; possible D gene TRBD1, 7 bases. Per germline, CDR1 SGHAT and CDR2 FQNNGV. V lost 9 bases and J lost 6, with 12 bases in between. The CDR3 is 12 amino acids. The CDR3 is CASSQGGNEQFF. CDR3 sequence (DNA): TGTGCCAGTTCCCAGGGGGGCAATGAGCAGTTCTTC.

The chain recombines TRBV28 with TRBJ2-1; 8 bases agree with TRBD1. The CDR3 has 15 residues. V lost 5 bases and J lost 8; bases outside the gene matches: 11. Germline loops: CDR1 MDHEN, CDR2 SYDVKM. CDR3 nucleotides: TGTGCCAGCAGTCAACGGGACAGGTACTCTCATGAGCAGTTCTTC. It specifies CASSQRDRYSHEQFF.

This clone was detected only once. This sequence joins TRBV19 and TRBJ2-7; possibly TRBD1 for D (5 bases). Looked up from germline, CDR1 is LNHDA and CDR2 is SQIVND (reference sequence). The CDR3 runs to 15 residues. Trimming removed 3 bases from V and 3 bases from J, with 15 bases in between. This chain's CDR3 is CASSIVPGAVYEQYF. In nucleotides, the CDR3 is TGTGCCAGTAGTATCGTACCTGGGGCGGTCTACGAGCAGTACTTC. The variable domain in full, completed from reference TRBV19 and TRBJ2-7, reads DGGITQSPKYLFRKEGQNVTLSCEQNLNHDAMYWYRQDPGQGLRLIYYSQIVNDFQKGDIAEGYSVSREKKESFPLTVTSAQKNPTAFYLCASSIVPGAVYEQYFGPGTRLTVT.

This chain uses TRBV5-1 with TRBJ1-1; TRBD1 agrees at 7 bases. This CDR3 contains 14 residues. V was pared by 2 bases and J by 4 bases, with 5 bases of the junction left unmatched. Germline V gene data show CDR1 as SGHRS and CDR2 as YFSETQ. CDR3 nucleotides: TGCGCCAGCAGCTTACAGGGGATTAGCACTGAAGCTTTCTTT. Protein: CASSLQGISTEAFF.

The rearrangement links TRBV28 to TRBJ2-7; 10 bases are shared with TRBD2. The CDR3 runs 14 residues. V lost 3 bases, J lost 9 bases, and 8 bases stayed unmatched. Germline-derived CDR1 and CDR2 are MDHEN and SYDVKM. The DNA for the CDR3 is TGTGCCAGCAGTTTTGGGACTAGCGCTCGCGGGCAGTACTTC. Its protein product is CASSFGTSARGQYF.

The CDR3: CASSIGQARTDTQYF. CDR3 bases: TGTGCCAGCAGCATCGGACAGGCCCGCACAGATACGCAGTATTTT. The rearrangement uses TRBV6-5 and TRBJ2-3; TRBD1 matches at 7 bases. The germline V gene has CDR1 MNHEY and CDR2 SVGAGI. The CDR3 length is 15 residues. Trimming took 6 bases from V and 1 from J; bases not matched to a gene: 7.

The J gene is TRBJ1-4, the V gene TRBV5-1, with 7 bases identical to TRBD1. Unmatched junction bases numbered 4, after V lost 0 bases and J lost 5 bases. In germline, CDR1 is SGHRS, CDR2 YFSETQ. This CDR3 contains 15 residues. CDR3 loop: CASSLALGQNEKLFF. CDR3 bases: TGCGCCAGCAGCTTGGCCCTGGGACAGAATGAAAAACTGTTTTTT.